This TCR beta chain was observed in a study of vaccination and CD4 T cells after COVID-19 (dated by TCRdb to 2021 to 2024). About the study as a whole: SARS-CoV-2 positivity had been established in the convalescent patients by nasal swab PCR, and mild disease was recorded in several of these patients and severe disease in one. In fewer than 12 COVID-19 convalescent patients and a handful of infection-naive healthy vaccine recipients, researchers compared the spike-specific CD4+ TCR repertoire from before mRNA vaccination with the repertoire from after. For stimulating the cultures, overlapping spike peptide pools were used, derived from SARS-CoV-2 as well as from the common cold coronaviruses HCoV-NL63, HCoV-OC43 and HCoV-229E. As controls, cultures received a CEFX viral epitope pool (the positive control), an HIV-1 Nef peptide pool (the negative control), or no peptide at all. The convalescent cohort included six males and four females, with two Hispanic individuals, seven Caucasians, two Asians and one multiracial person. Participants got two doses of the Pfizer-BioNTech BNT162b2 vaccine (n=8) or two doses of the Moderna mRNA-1273 vaccine (n=2). Post-COVID blood samples from convalescent patients were collected a median of approximately 100 days after diagnosis, with a range of 35 to 161 days. Post-vaccine blood samples were collected a median of about 72 days after the second vaccine dose, ranging from roughly 14 to 241 days. What the work shows at the level of the full study, not this receptor alone: Among the post-vaccine SARS-CoV-2-reactive clones in convalescent patients, a median approximately 90% showed up only after vaccination, which suggests vaccine-specific priming. An increase in the median number of SARS-CoV-2-reactive clonotypes from 21 after infection to approximately 41 after vaccination was observed, but the change was not found to be significant. Of the vaccine-specific clones in convalescent patients, 304 of 307, or nearly all, reacted only to SARS-CoV-2 spike and did not cross-react with common cold coronaviruses. Relatively few convalescent patients were included in the study, and early timepoints after natural infection were not analyzed.

Reading from cysteine to phenylalanine, the CDR3 counts 15 amino acids. The entry retains the CDR3 DNA only, 45 bases that are in frame from base 1. Looking up the germline V gene yields CDR1 MNHNS and CDR2 SASEGT. The junction carries 20 bases between V and J, which are trimmed by 6 bases and 8 bases respectively. Remarks on this clonotype: Its recognized antigen is unknown. Per-base qualities were not stored, and no clone one base away is much larger.

What the treatment or condition label conveys for this sample: roughly 10-day PBMC culture with coronavirus spike peptide pools or control peptides (ViraFEST assay). The ViraFEST assay was used in the study, in which antigen-specific T cells were expanded with peptide pools and expanded clonotypes were subsequently identified by TCR sequencing. The convalescent patients' positive SARS-CoV-2 PCR tests fell between March and December 2020, which was before the Alpha, Beta and Delta variants emerged in the United States. Roughly 2 million PBMCs per well were cultured in IMDM with 5% human AB serum and 8 to 10 IU/ml IL-2, plus 10 ug/ml peptide pools. On days 3 and 7, half of the culture medium was replaced with fresh IL-2-containing medium. CD4+ T cells were isolated after roughly 10 days of culture through negative selection using the EasySep CD4+ T cell isolation kit. Ficoll-Paque Plus gradient centrifugation was used to isolate PBMCs from whole blood, and the isolated PBMCs were then either used fresh or cryopreserved at -140C. Triplicate wells were generally used for each culture condition.

The method behind the library was PCR. TCR sequencing of DNA from cultured CD4+ T cells used the Oncomine TCR Beta short-read assay at the Johns Hopkins FTIC core. Genomic DNA was extracted from the cultured CD4+ T cells with the QIAamp micro DNA kit. Oncomine TCR Beta libraries made from cultured CD4+ T cells were pooled using unique dual indexes and sequenced on an Illumina iSeq 100. In the source study's methods: Non-productive sequences were removed, and CDR3s not starting with C, not ending with F or W, or shorter than 7 amino acids were discarded. The MANAFEST web application was used to identify antigen-specific clonotypes by comparing peptide-stimulated wells against reference wells and other culture wells. Positive clones required FDR below 0.05, an odds ratio above 5, and productive frequency above 0.1% in at least two of three replicate wells. A clonotype was classed as cross-reactive if the clonotype showed significant expansion both in SARS-CoV-2 spike wells and in at least one common cold coronavirus spike condition. Using R version 3.6.1, CDR3 homology was evaluated through Levenshtein distances (stringdist) along with unrooted phylogenetic trees (ape). TCRdb cleaned the public reads at Q25 with fastp, built clones with MiXCR and kept in-frame beta chains. CDR3 protein duplicates are merged, each entry listing the most common genes and DNA. None of the V and J calls come from the authors' own analysis; TCRdb made them. A total of 7,500 to 9,500 distinct CDR3 sequences appear in this sample, 65% to 75% of them only once. 20% of the sample goes to the ten largest clones.

The TCR sequence derives from a human donor with COVID-19. Recombination connected TRBV6-1 to TRBJ2-1; the D gene lacks a confident call. This specimen was cultured CD4+ T cells from blood, taken after SARS-CoV-2 vaccination. The nucleotides read TGTGCCAGCAGGAACAACGGAAAGGGTTCGGATGAGCAGTTCTTC. Translated, this is CASRNNGKGSDEQFF.